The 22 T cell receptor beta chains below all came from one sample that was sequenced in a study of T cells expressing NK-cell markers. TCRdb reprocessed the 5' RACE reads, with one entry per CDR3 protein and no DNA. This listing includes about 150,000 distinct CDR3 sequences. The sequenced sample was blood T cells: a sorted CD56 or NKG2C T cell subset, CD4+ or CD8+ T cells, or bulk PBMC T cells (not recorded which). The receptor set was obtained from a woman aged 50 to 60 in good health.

CDR3 amino acids: CASSLGLGTGHQPQHF. The J gene is TRBJ1-5, the V gene TRBV5-6; the TCRdb call, TRBD1, lacks DNA for checking. The CDR3 loop spans 16 amino acids. Per germline, CDR1 SGHDT and CDR2 YYEEEE.

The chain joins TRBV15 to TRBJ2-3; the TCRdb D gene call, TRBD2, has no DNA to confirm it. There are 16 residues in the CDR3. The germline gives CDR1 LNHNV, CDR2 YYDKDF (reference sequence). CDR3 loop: CATSRRSGRHTDTQYF.

The CDR3 reads CASSRVGGQETQYF. The rearrangement uses TRBV11-3 and TRBJ2-5. CDR1 and CDR2 from the germline V gene are SGHNT and YENEEA. The CDR3 has 14 amino acids.

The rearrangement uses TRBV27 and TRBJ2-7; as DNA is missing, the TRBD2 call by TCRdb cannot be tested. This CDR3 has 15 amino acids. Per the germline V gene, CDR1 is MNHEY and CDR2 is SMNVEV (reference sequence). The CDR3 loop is CASYPKREALFEQYF.

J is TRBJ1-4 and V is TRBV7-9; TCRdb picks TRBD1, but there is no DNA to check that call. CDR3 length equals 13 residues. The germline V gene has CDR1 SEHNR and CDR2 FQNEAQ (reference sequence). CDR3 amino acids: CASTQGNDEKLFF. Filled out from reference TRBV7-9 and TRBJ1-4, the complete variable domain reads DTGVSQNPRHKITKRGQNVTFRCDPISEHNRLYWYRQTLGQGPEFLTYFQNEAQLEKSRLLSDRFSAERPKGSFSTLEIQRTEQGDSAMYLCASTQGNDEKLFFGSGTQLSVL.

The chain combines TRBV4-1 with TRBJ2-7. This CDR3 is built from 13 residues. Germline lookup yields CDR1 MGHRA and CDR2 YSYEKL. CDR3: CASSLDGVYEQYF.

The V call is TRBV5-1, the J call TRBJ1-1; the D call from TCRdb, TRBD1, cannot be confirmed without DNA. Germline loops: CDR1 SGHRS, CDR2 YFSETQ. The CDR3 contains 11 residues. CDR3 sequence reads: CASSIGTGSFF. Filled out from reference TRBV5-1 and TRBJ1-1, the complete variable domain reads KAGVTQTPRYLIKTRGQQVTLSCSPISGHRSVSWYQQTPGQGLQFLFEYFSETQRNKGNFPGRFSGRQFSNSRSEMNVSTLELGDSALYLCASSIGTGSFFGQGTRLTVV.

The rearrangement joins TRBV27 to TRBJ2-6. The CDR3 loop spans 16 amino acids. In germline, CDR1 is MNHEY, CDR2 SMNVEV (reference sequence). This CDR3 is CASSLSIPSGANVLTF.

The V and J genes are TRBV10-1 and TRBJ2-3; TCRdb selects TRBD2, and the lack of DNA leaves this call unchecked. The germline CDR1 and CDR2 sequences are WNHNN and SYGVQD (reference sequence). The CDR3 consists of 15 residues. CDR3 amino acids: CASSGLRPPTDTQYF.

CDR3 sequence reads: CASSQEWGGTGYNEQFF. The rearrangement joins TRBV3-1 to TRBJ2-1; lacking DNA, the TRBD2 call made by TCRdb goes unchecked. The germline V gene encodes CDR1 LGHDT and CDR2 YNNKEL (reference sequence). The CDR3 sequence is 17 residues long.

The CDR3 sequence is CSARESGNTEAFF. J is TRBJ1-1 and V is TRBV20-1. The length of the CDR3 is 13 residues. The V gene's germline CDR1 is DFQATT and CDR2 SNEGSKA (reference sequence).

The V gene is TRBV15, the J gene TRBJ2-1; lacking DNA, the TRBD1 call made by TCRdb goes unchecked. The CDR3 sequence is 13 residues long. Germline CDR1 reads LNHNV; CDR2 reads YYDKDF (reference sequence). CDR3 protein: CATSRDGPGPQFF.

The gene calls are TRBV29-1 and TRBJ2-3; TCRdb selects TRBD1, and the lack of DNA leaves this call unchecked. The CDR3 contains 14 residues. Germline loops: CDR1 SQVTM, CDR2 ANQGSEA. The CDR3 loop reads CSATDSLSTDTQYF.

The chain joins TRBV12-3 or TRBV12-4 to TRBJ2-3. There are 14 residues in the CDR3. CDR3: CASSRRASTDTQYF.

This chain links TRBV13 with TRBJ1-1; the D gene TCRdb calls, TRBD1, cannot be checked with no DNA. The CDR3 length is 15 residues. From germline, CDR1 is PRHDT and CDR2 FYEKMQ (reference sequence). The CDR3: CASSTSDRGGTEAFF.

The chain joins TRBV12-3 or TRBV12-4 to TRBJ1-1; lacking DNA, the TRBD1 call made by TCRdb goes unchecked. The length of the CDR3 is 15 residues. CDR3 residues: CASSIRDRLNTEAFF.

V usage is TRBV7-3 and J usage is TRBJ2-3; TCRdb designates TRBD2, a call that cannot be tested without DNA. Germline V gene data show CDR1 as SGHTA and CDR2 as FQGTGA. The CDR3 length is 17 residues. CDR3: CASSLSPSGSHTDTQYF.

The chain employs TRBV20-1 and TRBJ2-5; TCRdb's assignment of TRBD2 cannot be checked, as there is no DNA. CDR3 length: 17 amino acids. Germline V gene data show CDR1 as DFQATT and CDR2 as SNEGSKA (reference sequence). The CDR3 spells CSARRTSGVGSWETQYF.

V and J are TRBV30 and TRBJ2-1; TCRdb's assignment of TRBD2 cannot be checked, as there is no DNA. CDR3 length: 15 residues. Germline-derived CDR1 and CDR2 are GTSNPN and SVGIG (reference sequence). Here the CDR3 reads CAWSVGTSLHNEQFF. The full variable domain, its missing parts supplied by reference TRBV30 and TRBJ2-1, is SQTIHQWPATLVQPVGSPLSLECTVEGTSNPNLYWYRQAAGRGLQLLFYSVGIGQISSEVPQNLSASRPQDRQFILSSKKLLLSDSGFYLCAWSVGTSLHNEQFFGPGTRLTVL.

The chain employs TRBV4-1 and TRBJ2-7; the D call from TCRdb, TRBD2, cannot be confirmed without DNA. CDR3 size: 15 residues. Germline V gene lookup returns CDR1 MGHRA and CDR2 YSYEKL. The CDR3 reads CASSQGTSGAYEQYF.

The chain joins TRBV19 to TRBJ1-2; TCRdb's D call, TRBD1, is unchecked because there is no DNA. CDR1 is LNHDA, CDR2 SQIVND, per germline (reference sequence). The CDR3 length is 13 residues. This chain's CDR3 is CASSIQGDYGYTF.

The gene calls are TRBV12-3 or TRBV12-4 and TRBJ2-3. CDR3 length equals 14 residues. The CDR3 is CASSVTGTTDTQYF.